Included here is one T cell receptor beta chain sequence, with context. Its antigen is currently unknown. V was pared by 0 bases and J by 0 bases, with 6 bases of the junction left unmatched. The CDR3 consists of 18 residues. In germline, CDR1 is SGHRS, CDR2 YFSETQ. The study ran its PCR with 60 Vbeta and 13 Jbeta primers. Clones were read by immunoSEQ multiplex PCR, and TCRdb kept only the in-frame ones, dropping some. The sample lists about 140,000 clones, about 80% occurring once. This entry comes from a study of cytomegalovirus exposure and HLA in healthy donors. Study findings and constraints: Most CMV-associated TCR beta chains were later found to appear HLA-restricted.

The rearrangement uses TRBV5-1 and TRBJ1-6; 7 bases map to TRBD1. The sequenced sample consisted of PBMCs. This TCR derives from a male donor in good health and CMV-seronegative. CDR3 residues: CASSLDEQGSSYNSPLHF. The CDR3 DNA sequence: TGCGCCAGCAGCTTGGACGAACAGGGGAGCTCCTATAATTCACCCCTCCACTTT.